A single sample gave rise to the 7 T cell receptor beta chains below, sequenced in a study of radiotherapy plus CTLA-4 blockade in lung cancer. Generated by immunoSEQ multiplex PCR, the TCRdb table keeps only in-frame clones and is missing some. The table has roughly 97,000 clones, approximately 72% seen once. Source: peripheral blood, taken from a patient treated with radiotherapy plus ipilimumab. The source is a human donor with non-small cell lung cancer who had a partial response to radiotherapy plus ipilimumab. Some clones in this sample may be carry-over from other donors' samples.

V is TRBV18 and J is TRBJ2-2, with D unresolved. CDR3 length: 15 residues. Germline lookup yields CDR1 KGHSH and CDR2 LQKENI. V was clipped by 3 bases and J by 7 bases, with 15 bases between them. The CDR3 sequence: CASSPEVARVGELFF. The CDR3 nucleotides are TGTGCCAGCTCACCCGAGGTAGCAAGAGTCGGGGAGCTGTTTTTT.

V usage is TRBV2 and J usage is TRBJ1-1; 7 nucleotides line up with TRBD1. With 6 bases clipped from V and 1 base from J, the junction kept 8 bases outside the gene matches. The germline V gene has CDR1 SNHLY and CDR2 FYNNEI. This CDR3 comprises 15 residues. The CDR3 loop reads CASSQRQGANTEAFF. Here the CDR3 DNA reads TGTGCCAGCAGCCAACGACAGGGAGCGAACACTGAAGCTTTCTTT.

The genes are TRBV18 and TRBJ1-1, with 7 bases fitting TRBD1. CDR3 length: 13 amino acids. V shed 3 bases, J shed 6 bases, and the junction held 4 bases outside the gene matches. The V gene's germline CDR1 is KGHSH and CDR2 LQKENI. The CDR3 region is CASSPDGQAEAFF. The CDR3 bases are TGTGCCAGCTCACCCGACGGACAGGCTGAAGCTTTCTTT. Drawing the rest from reference TRBV18 and TRBJ1-1, the complete variable domain is NAGVMQNPRHLVRRRGQEARLRCSPMKGHSHVYWYRQLPEEGLKFMVYLQKENIIDESGMPKERFSAEFPKEGPSILRIQQVVRGDSAAYFCASSPDGQAEAFFGQGTRLTVV.

V gene TRBV4-2 combines with J gene TRBJ2-4; D not certain. This CDR3 comprises 17 residues. Germline CDR1 is LGHNA and CDR2 is YNFKEQ. V was clipped by 0 bases and J by 5 bases, with 17 bases between them. The CDR3, as DNA: TGTGCCAGCAGCCAAGATCTGAAATATCCATGGCAAAACATTCAGTACTTC. This encodes CASSQDLKYPWQNIQYF.

In DNA, the CDR3 is TGTGCCAGCAGCTTTGGGGGGACAGATACGCAGTATTTT. This gives the protein CASSFGGTDTQYF. This chain uses TRBV5-4 with TRBJ2-3; possibly TRBD2 for D (6 bases). The germline V and J ends were trimmed by 2 bases and 3 bases, with 7 bases remaining between them. Looked up from germline, CDR1 is SGHNT and CDR2 is YYREEE (reference sequence). CDR3 size: 13 residues. The full variable domain, rest sourced from reference TRBV5-4 and TRBJ2-3, is ETGVTQSPTHLIKTRGQQVTLRCSSQSGHNTVSWYQQALGQGPQFIFQYYREEENGRGNFPPRFSGLQFPNYSSELNVNALELDDSALYLCASSFGGTDTQYFGPGTRLTVL.

The chain is built from TRBV18 and TRBJ2-7, with a weak D call TRBD2 (5 bases). The CDR3 has 15 residues. The germline CDR1 and CDR2 sequences are KGHSH and LQKENI. Trimming cost V 3 bases and J 9 bases, with 21 bases left between them. The CDR3 DNA sequence: TGTGCCAGCTCACCCCCGACGGGGAATGATAATGGGCAGTACTTC. It is translated as CASSPPTGNDNGQYF.

This clone has at least ten counts. The V gene is TRBV6-6, the J gene TRBJ1-5; 7 bases map to TRBD1. Trimming at V came to 4 bases and at J to 4 bases, leaving 1 base not matched to a gene. The germline V gene has CDR1 MNHNY and CDR2 SVGAGI (reference sequence). This CDR3 contains 13 residues. CDR3 nucleotides: TGTGCCAGCAGTTCAGGGGGGAATCAGCCCCAGCATTTT. Its protein is CASSSGGNQPQHF.